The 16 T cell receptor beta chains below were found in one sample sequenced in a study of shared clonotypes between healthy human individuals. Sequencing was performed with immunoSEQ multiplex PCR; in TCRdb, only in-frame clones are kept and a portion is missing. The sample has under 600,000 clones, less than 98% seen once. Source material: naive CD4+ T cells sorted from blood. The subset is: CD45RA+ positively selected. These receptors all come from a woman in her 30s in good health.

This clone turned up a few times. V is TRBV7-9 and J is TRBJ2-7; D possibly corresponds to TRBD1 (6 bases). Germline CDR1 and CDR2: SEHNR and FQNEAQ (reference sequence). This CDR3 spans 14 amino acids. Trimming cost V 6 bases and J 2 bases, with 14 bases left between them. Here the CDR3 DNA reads TGTGCCAGCAGGCCCGGGACACCAGCCTACGAGCAGTACTTC. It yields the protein CASRPGTPAYEQYF. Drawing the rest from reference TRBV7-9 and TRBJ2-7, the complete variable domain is DTGVSQNPRHKITKRGQNVTFRCDPISEHNRLYWYRQTLGQGPEFLTYFQNEAQLEKSRLLSDRFSAERPKGSFSTLEIQRTEQGDSAMYLCASRPGTPAYEQYFGPGTRLTVT.

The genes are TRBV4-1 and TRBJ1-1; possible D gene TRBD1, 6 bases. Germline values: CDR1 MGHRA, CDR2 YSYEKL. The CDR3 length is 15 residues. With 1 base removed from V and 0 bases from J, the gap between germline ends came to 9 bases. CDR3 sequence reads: CASSQGTVMNTEAFF. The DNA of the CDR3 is TGCGCCAGCAGCCAAGGGACAGTCATGAACACTGAAGCTTTCTTT.

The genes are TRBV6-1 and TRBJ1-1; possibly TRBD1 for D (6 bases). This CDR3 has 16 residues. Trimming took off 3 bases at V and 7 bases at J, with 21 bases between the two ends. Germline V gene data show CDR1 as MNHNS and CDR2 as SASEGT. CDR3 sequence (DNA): TGTGCCAGCAGTGAGCGACTTACGAGGGGGTCCCTTGAAGCTTTCTTT. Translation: CASSERLTRGSLEAFF.

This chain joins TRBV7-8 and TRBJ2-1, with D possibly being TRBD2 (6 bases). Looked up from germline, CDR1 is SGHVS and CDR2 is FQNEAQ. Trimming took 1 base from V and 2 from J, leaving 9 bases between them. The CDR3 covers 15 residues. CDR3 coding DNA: TGTGCCAGCAGCTTAGGAGCGGGCGCCTACAATGAGCAGTTCTTC. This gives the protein CASSLGAGAYNEQFF.

This chain's CDR3 is CASRVGTVDPGGYTF. CDR3 sequence (DNA): TGTGCCAGCAGAGTAGGGACAGTCGACCCTGGGGGCTACACCTTC. This sequence joins TRBV2 and TRBJ1-2; TRBD1 agrees at 7 bases. Germline CDR1 reads SNHLY; CDR2 reads FYNNEI. This CDR3 comprises 15 residues. Losses at the gene ends were 6 bases for V and 8 bases for J; bases not matched to a gene: 15.

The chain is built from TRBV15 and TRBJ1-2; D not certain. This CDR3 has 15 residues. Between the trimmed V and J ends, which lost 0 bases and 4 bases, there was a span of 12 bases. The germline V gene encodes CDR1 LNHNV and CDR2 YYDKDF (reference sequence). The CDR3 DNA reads TGTGCCACCAGCAGAGACGACCACCCGGCCTATGGCTACACCTTC. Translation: CATSRDDHPAYGYTF.

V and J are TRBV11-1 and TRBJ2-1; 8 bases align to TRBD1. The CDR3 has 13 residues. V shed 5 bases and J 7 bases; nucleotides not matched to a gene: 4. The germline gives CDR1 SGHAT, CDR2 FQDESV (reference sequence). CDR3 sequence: CASSRDRSNEQFF. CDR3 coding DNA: TGTGCCAGCAGCCGGGACAGGTCAAATGAGCAGTTCTTC.

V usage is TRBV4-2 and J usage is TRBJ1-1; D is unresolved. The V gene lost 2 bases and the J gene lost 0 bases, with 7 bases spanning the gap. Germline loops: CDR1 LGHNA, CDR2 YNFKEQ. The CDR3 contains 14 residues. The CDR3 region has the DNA TGTGCCAGCAGCCAAACACAGATGAACACTGAAGCTTTCTTT. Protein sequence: CASSQTQMNTEAFF.

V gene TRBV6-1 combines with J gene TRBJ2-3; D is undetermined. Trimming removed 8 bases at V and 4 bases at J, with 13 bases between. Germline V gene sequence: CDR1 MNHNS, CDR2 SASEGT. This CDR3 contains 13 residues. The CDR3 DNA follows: TGTGCCAGCCGTCCTAGGATATCAGATACGCAGTATTTT. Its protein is CASRPRISDTQYF.

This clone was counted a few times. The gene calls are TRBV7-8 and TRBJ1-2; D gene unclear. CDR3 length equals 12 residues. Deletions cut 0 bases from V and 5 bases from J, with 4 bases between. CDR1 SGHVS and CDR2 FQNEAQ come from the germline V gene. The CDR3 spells CASSLATYGYTF. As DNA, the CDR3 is TGTGCCAGCAGCTTAGCTACGTATGGCTACACCTTC.

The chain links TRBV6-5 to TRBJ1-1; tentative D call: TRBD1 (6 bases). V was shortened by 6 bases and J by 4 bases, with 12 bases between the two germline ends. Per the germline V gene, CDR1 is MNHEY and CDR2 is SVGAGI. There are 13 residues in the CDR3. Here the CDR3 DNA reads TGTGCCAGCAGCCTACAGGGAGCCACTGAAGCTTTCTTT. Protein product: CASSLQGATEAFF.

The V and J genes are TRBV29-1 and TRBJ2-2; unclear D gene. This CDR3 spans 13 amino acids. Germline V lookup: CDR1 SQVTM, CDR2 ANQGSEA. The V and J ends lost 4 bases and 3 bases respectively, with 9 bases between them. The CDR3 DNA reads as TGCAGCGTTGTAATACAGTACACCGGGGAGCTGTTTTTT. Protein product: CSVVIQYTGELFF.

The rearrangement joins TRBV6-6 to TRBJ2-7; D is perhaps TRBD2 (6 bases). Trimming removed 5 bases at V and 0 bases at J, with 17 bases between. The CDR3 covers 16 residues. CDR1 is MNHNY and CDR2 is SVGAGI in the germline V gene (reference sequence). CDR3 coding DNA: TGTGCCAGCAGTAACCAATTAGCGGAAAGCTCCTACGAGCAGTACTTC. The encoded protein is CASSNQLAESSYEQYF.

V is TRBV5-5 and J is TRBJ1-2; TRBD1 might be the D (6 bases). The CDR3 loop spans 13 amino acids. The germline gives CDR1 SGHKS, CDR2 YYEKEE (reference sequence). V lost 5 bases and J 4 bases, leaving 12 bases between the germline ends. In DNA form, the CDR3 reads TGTGCCAGCAGACAACAGGGCGGCTATGGCTACACCTTC. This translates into CASRQQGGYGYTF.

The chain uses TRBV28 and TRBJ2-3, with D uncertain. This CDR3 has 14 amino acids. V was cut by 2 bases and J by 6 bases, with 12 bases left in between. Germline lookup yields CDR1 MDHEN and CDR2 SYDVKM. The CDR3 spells CASSLGITVDTQYF. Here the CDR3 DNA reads TGTGCCAGCAGTTTAGGTATTACGGTGGATACGCAGTATTTT.

The CDR3 sequence: CASSPSPETGAFF. The CDR3 DNA sequence: TGTGCCAGCAGCCCCAGTCCGGAGACAGGAGCTTTCTTT. V gene TRBV7-8 combines with J gene TRBJ1-1, with D perhaps matching TRBD1 (6 bases). The CDR3 has 13 residues. Germline assignment: CDR1 SGHVS and CDR2 FQNEAQ. The V end lost 5 bases, the J end lost 10 bases, and 17 bases lay between the germline ends. The full variable domain, completed using reference TRBV7-8 and TRBJ1-1, is GAGVSQSPRYKVAKRGQDVALRCDPISGHVSLFWYQQALGQGPEFLTYFQNEAQLDKSGLPSDRFFAERPEGSVSTLKIQRTQQEDSAVYLCASSPSPETGAFFGQGTRLTVV.